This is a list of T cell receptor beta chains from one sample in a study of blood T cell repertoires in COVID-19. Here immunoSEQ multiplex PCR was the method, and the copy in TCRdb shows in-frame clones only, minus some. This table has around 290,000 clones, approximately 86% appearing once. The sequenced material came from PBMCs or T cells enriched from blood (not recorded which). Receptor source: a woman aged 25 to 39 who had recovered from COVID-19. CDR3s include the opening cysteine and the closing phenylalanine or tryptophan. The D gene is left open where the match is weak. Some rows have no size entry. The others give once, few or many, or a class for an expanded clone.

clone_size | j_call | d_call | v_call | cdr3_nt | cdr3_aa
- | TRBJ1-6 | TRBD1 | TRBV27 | TGTGCCAGCAGTCACCGGGACGAAGGGGGCTTGGATTCACCCCTCCACTTT | CASSHRDEGGLDSPLHF
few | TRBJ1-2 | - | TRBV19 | TGTGCCAGTACCACCCGGGGGTTTCGGGAGCCTCAAGTGGGCTATGGCTACACCTTC | CASTTRGFREPQVGYGYTF
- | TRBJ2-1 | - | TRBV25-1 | TGTGCCAGCAAGGGGCAATACAATGAGCAGTTCTTC | CASKGQYNEQFF
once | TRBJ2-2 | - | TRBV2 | TGTGCCAGCAGTGGGTCGGAGACGAACACCGGGGAGCTGTTTTTT | CASSGSETNTGELFF
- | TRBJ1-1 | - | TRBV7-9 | TGTGCCAGCAGCTTAGGCGCGGGGAACACTGAAGCTTTCTTT | CASSLGAGNTEAFF
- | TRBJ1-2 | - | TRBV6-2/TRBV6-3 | TGTGCCAGCAGTTTCCAGGGGACCTATGGCTACACCTTC | CASSFQGTYGYTF
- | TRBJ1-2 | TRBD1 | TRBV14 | TGTGCCAGCAGCCGCTCCGGGACAGGGGGCAATGGCTACACCTTC | CASSRSGTGGNGYTF
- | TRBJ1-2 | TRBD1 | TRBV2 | TGTGCCAGCAGTGTTGACAGGGCAGCTAACTATGGCTACACCTTC | CASSVDRAANYGYTF
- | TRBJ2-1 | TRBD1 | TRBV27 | TGTGCCAGCAGTTTAAGATGGACAGGGGCCTACAATGAGCAGTTCTTC | CASSLRWTGAYNEQFF
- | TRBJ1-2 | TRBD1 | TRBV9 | TGTGCCAGCAGCGTAGACGGGACAGGATCCTATGGCTACACCTTC | CASSVDGTGSYGYTF
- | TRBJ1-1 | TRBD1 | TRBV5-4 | TGTGCCAGCAGCTTGGCGGCAGGGGGCGGCACTGAAGCTTTCTTT | CASSLAAGGGTEAFF
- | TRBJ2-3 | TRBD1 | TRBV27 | TGTGCCAGCAGTTTGTCGGACAGGGTCTCAGATACGCAGTATTTT | CASSLSDRVSDTQYF
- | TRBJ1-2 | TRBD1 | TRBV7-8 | TGTGCCAGCAGCGCGGACAGGGCTAGTGTTAATGGCTACACCTTC | CASSADRASVNGYTF
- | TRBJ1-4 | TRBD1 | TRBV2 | TGTGCCAGCAATAAGGGGGCAGAAGGAGAAAAACTGTTTTTT | CASNKGAEGEKLFF
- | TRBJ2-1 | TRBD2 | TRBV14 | TGTGCCAGCAGTCTAAACCCAACTCTGGGGGGGATTGAGCAGTTCTTC | CASSLNPTLGGIEQFF
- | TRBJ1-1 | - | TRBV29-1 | TGCAGCGTTGAGAGAGGGAGGGGAGCTTTCTTT | CSVERGRGAFF
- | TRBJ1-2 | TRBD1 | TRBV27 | TGTGCCAGCAGTTTAACCACAGGGGGCGCAGGAGATGGCTACACCTTC | CASSLTTGGAGDGYTF